The 5 T cell receptor delta chains below come from one sample, sequenced in a study of gamma-delta T cells after stem cell transplantation. TCRdb re-processed the RT-PCR reads using CATT. In the table there are approximately 1,500 delta-chain clones, 14% of which are singletons. Sequencing was carried out using gamma-delta T cells. The origin of the receptors is a human donor. It is not recorded whose cells these are; they may come from a transplant donor.

As regards this clone: This DNA's translation and the protein TCRdb lists, from a much larger clone, do not match at residue 10, likely due to a read error; the protein shown is translated from the DNA. The V gene is TRDV2, the J gene TRDJ2; 9 bases match TRDD3. There are 14 residues in the CDR3. V was pared by 0 bases and J by 9 bases, with 4 bases of the junction left unmatched. The germline V gene encodes CDR1 GEAIGNYY and CDR2 EKD. The CDR3 loop is CACDTVGDKTQLFF. The CDR3, as DNA: TGTGCCTGTGACACCGTGGGGGATAAAACACAACTCTTCTTT.

This clone has only a few counts. TCRdb lists the protein of a much larger clone for this DNA, which differs at residue 12, so this is likely a read error; the protein given here is translated from the DNA itself. The chain joins TRDV2 to TRDJ1; possible D gene TRDD3, 5 bases. The CDR3 is 17 residues long. Between the trimmed V and J ends, which lost 2 bases and 3 bases, there was a span of 21 bases. The germline gives CDR1 GEAIGNYY, CDR2 EKD. The CDR3 region is CACDRAGNEKYADKLIF. The DNA of the CDR3 is TGTGCCTGTGACAGGGCGGGGAACGAAAAGTACGCCGATAAACTCATCTTT.

Judged by abundance, this clone is large (0.1 to 1%). The sample carries other DNA sequences with the same CDR3. The chain joins TRDV2 to TRDJ1, with 12 nucleotides matching TRDD3. V lost 3 bases to trimming and J lost 0 bases; unmatched junction nucleotides: 13. Germline CDR1 is GEAIGNYY and CDR2 is EKD. There are 19 residues in the CDR3. This CDR3 reads CACDGVVLGDTSYTDKLIF. The CDR3 DNA is TGTGCCTGTGACGGGGTCGTACTGGGGGATACCTCGTACACCGATAAACTCATCTTT.

This clone is medium-sized in the sample. This likely stems from a read error, as it lies one base from a far larger clone. The chain links TRDV2 to TRDJ1; a possible D gene is TRDD3 (6 bases). The length of the CDR3 is 18 residues. From germline, CDR1 is GEAIGNYY and CDR2 EKD. V shed 3 bases and J shed 0 bases, with 22 bases lying between them. The CDR3 region is CACDAVRDKRMYTDKLIF. CDR3 nucleotides: TGTGCCTGTGACGCCGTCCGGGATAAGAGGATGTACACCGATAAACTCATCTTT.

This clone is labeled large. Other DNA sequences in the same sample also yield this CDR3. DNA for the CDR3: TGTGCCTGTGACAGGGTTCCTTCTTCCACCGGTGGGGGATACTTCACCGATAAACTCATCTTT. Protein product: CACDRVPSSTGGGYFTDKLIF. The rearrangement uses TRDV2 and TRDJ1; TRDD3 agrees at 10 bases. Germline V gene data show CDR1 as GEAIGNYY and CDR2 as EKD. The trim removed 2 bases at V and 1 base at J, leaving 21 bases unmatched. The CDR3 totals 21 residues.